These 18 T cell receptor beta chains share one sample of origin, sequenced in a study of blood T cell repertoires in COVID-19. Method: immunoSEQ multiplex PCR; TCRdb's copy keeps in-frame clones and lacks some. The sample has over 250,000 clones, roughly 88% seen once. The material sequenced was PBMCs or T cells enriched from blood (not recorded which). The receptor source for this set is a woman aged 25 to 39 who had recovered from COVID-19.

This chain links TRBV5-4 with TRBJ1-1, with D unclear. The CDR3 extends over 13 amino acids. The V gene lost 2 bases and the J gene lost 1 base, with 6 bases spanning the gap. In germline, CDR1 is SGHNT, CDR2 YYREEE (reference sequence). The CDR3 DNA follows: TGTGCCAGCAGCTTTAGCGAGAACACTGAAGCTTTCTTT. Translating it yields CASSFSENTEAFF. The full variable domain, in which reference TRBV5-4 and TRBJ1-1 provide the parts outside the CDR3, is ETGVTQSPTHLIKTRGQQVTLRCSSQSGHNTVSWYQQALGQGPQFIFQYYREEENGRGNFPPRFSGLQFPNYSSELNVNALELDDSALYLCASSFSENTEAFFGQGTRLTVV.

The chain recombines TRBV6-5 with TRBJ1-4, with D possibly being TRBD1 (6 bases). V was cut by 6 bases and J by 2 bases, with 13 bases left in between. CDR3 length: 15 amino acids. Germline V lookup: CDR1 MNHEY, CDR2 SVGAGI. The DNA for the CDR3 is TGTGCCAGCAGCCCAGGGGCAAGGACTAATGAAAAACTGTTTTTT. It yields the protein CASSPGARTNEKLFF.

The chain couples TRBV28 to TRBJ2-1, with 7 positions matching TRBD2. This CDR3 contains 15 residues. Losses at the gene ends were 4 bases for V and 2 bases for J; bases not matched to a gene: 5. Germline V lookup: CDR1 MDHEN, CDR2 SYDVKM. The CDR3: CASSSSGATYNEQFF. The CDR3 DNA is TGTGCCAGCAGTTCTAGCGGAGCAACCTACAATGAGCAGTTCTTC.

This clone was observed a few times. The CDR3, as DNA: TGTGCCAGCAGTTCCTACAGGGGTCTCGCTGAAGCTTTCTTT. It yields the protein CASSSYRGLAEAFF. The chain has TRBV28 and TRBJ1-1, with TRBD1 matching over 7 bases. CDR3 length equals 14 residues. CDR1 MDHEN and CDR2 SYDVKM come from the germline V gene. The V and J ends lost 4 bases and 6 bases, in that order; junction bases with no gene match: 8.

The J gene is TRBJ2-6, the V gene TRBV19; possible D gene TRBD2, 6 bases. V was shortened by 10 bases and J by 2 bases, with 12 bases between the two germline ends. Germline assignment: CDR1 LNHDA and CDR2 SQIVND (reference sequence). The CDR3 spans 14 residues. CDR3: CATLGLAGANVLTF. For the CDR3, the DNA is TGTGCCACCCTGGGACTGGCTGGGGCCAACGTCCTGACTTTC.

V usage is TRBV28 and J usage is TRBJ2-4; 7 bases align to TRBD2. Trimming took 3 bases from V and 9 from J; bases not matched to a gene: 8. Germline V gives CDR1 MDHEN, CDR2 SYDVKM. The length of the CDR3 is 14 residues. The CDR3 region has the DNA TGTGCCAGCAGTTTGAGACTAGCAGGAGTCATTCAGTACTTC. Its translation is CASSLRLAGVIQYF.

Only one count was recorded for this clone. The chain joins TRBV9 to TRBJ1-2, with 10 bases fitting TRBD1. This CDR3 spans 16 amino acids. Germline CDR1 is SGDLS and CDR2 is YYNGEE. The V and J ends lost 4 bases and 2 bases, in that order; junction bases with no gene match: 8. DNA for the CDR3: TGTGCCAGCAGCTGGGACAGGGGCCCGGGGAACTATGGCTACACCTTC. This gives the protein CASSWDRGPGNYGYTF.

The chain carries TRBV5-1 and TRBJ2-1; D perhaps matches TRBD2 (5 bases). This CDR3 is built from 17 residues. The V gene lost 0 bases and the J gene lost 2 bases, with 15 bases spanning the gap. In germline, CDR1 is SGHRS, CDR2 YFSETQ. This CDR3 is CASSLAGVRLTYNEQFF. The DNA for the CDR3 is TGCGCCAGCAGCTTGGCCGGGGTGCGCTTGACCTACAATGAGCAGTTCTTC.

With regard to this clone: This same CDR3 is encoded by further DNA sequences in the sample. V usage is TRBV28 and J usage is TRBJ1-1, with D unclear. The germline V gene encodes CDR1 MDHEN and CDR2 SYDVKM. Trimming took off 3 bases at V and 4 bases at J, with 12 bases between the two ends. The CDR3 consists of 14 residues. The chain's CDR3 is CASSLGVRGTEAFF. CDR3 bases: TGTGCCAGCAGTTTGGGAGTCAGAGGCACTGAAGCTTTCTTT. Full variable domain (remainder filled in from reference TRBV28 and TRBJ1-1): DVKVTQSSRYLVKRTGEKVFLECVQDMDHENMFWYRQDPGLGLRLIYFSYDVKMKEKGDIPEGYSVSREKKERFSLILESASTNQTSMYLCASSLGVRGTEAFFGQGTRLTVV.

The V gene is TRBV7-2, the J gene TRBJ2-7; 7 nucleotides line up with TRBD1. Per germline, CDR1 SGHTA and CDR2 FQGNSA. The CDR3 spans 15 residues. V lost 2 bases to trimming and J lost 4 bases; unmatched junction nucleotides: 8. The CDR3 DNA sequence: TGTGCCAGCAGCTTAAGTCGCAGGGACAGTTACGAGCAGTACTTC. Its translation: CASSLSRRDSYEQYF.

The chain couples TRBV5-1 to TRBJ2-3; TRBD2 agrees at 8 bases. The junction had 8 bases not matched to a gene; V was cut back by 0 bases and J by 5 bases. The CDR3 loop spans 16 amino acids. The V gene's germline CDR1 is SGHRS and CDR2 YFSETQ. The CDR3 nucleotides are TGCGCCAGCAGCTTGGATCGCGGGGGGAGTCAAGATACGCAGTATTTT. Translating it yields CASSLDRGGSQDTQYF.

J is TRBJ1-2 and V is TRBV14; tentative D call: TRBD1 (5 bases). Between the trimmed V and J ends, which lost 0 bases and 4 bases, there was a span of 6 bases. The V gene's germline CDR1 is SGHDN and CDR2 FVKESK. The CDR3 length is 13 residues. The DNA for the CDR3 is TGTGCCAGCAGCCAAGACCAGGGCTATGGCTACACCTTC. This gives the protein CASSQDQGYGYTF.

The gene calls are TRBV7-9 and TRBJ2-1, with TRBD2 matching 10 bases. Per the germline V gene, CDR1 is SEHNR and CDR2 is FQNEAQ (reference sequence). Unmatched junction bases numbered 8, after V lost 2 bases and J lost 7 bases. The length of the CDR3 is 16 residues. For the CDR3, the DNA is TGTGCCAGCAGCTTATTCCTAGCGGGAGTAATAAATGAGCAGTTCTTC. This sequence encodes CASSLFLAGVINEQFF.

The chain joins TRBV12-3 or TRBV12-4 to TRBJ1-1, with D unclear. The CDR3 extends over 12 amino acids. The germline V and J ends were trimmed by 3 bases and 3 bases, with 5 bases remaining between them. The CDR3 nucleotides read TGTGCCAGCAGTTTCATTTACACTGAAGCTTTCTTT. Its protein product is CASSFIYTEAFF.

The chain has TRBV3-1 (or the pseudogene TRBV3-2) and TRBJ1-2; D is possibly TRBD1 (5 bases). From germline, CDR1 is LGHDT and CDR2 YNNKEL (reference sequence). This CDR3 region has 13 residues. The V and J ends lost 4 bases and 2 bases respectively, with 8 bases between them. Written as DNA, the CDR3 is TGTGCCAGCAGCCGCAGGGCAAACTATGGCTACACCTTC. Its translation: CASSRRANYGYTF.

V gene TRBV5-1 combines with J gene TRBJ1-1; 8 bases match TRBD1. Trimming cost V 3 bases and J 4 bases; bases outside gene matches: 8. The CDR3 runs 15 residues. Germline loops: CDR1 SGHRS, CDR2 YFSETQ. CDR3 nucleotides: TGCGCCAGCAGCTCACAGGGGGGGAGAAGCACTGAAGCTTTCTTT. Its translation is CASSSQGGRSTEAFF.

This chain links TRBV5-1 with TRBJ2-1; the D gene is possibly TRBD1 (5 bases). The germline V and J ends were trimmed by 0 bases and 8 bases, with 15 bases remaining between them. Germline V lookup: CDR1 SGHRS, CDR2 YFSETQ. The length of the CDR3 is 15 residues. CDR3 bases: TGCGCCAGCAGCTTGGCCAGAAAGGTAGGGGATGAGCAGTTCTTC. Its translation: CASSLARKVGDEQFF.

The chain uses TRBV9 and TRBJ1-2; the match to TRBD1 covers 8 bases. CDR3 length: 15 amino acids. Germline assignment: CDR1 SGDLS and CDR2 YYNGEE. V lost 0 bases to trimming and J lost 3 bases; unmatched junction nucleotides: 4. Written as DNA, the CDR3 is TGTGCCAGCAGCGTAGCTACAGGGGGAGACTATGGCTACACCTTC. Amino acid sequence: CASSVATGGDYGYTF.